Each of the 30 T cell receptor beta chains below was sequenced from the same sample in a study of blood T cell repertoires in COVID-19. Data came from immunoSEQ multiplex PCR; TCRdb stores just in-frame clones and leaves some out. This repertoire shows about 270,000 clones, 88% found once; its top ten account for about 3%. Sample: PBMCs or T cells enriched from blood (not recorded which). These receptors all stem from a woman aged 45 to 65 who had recovered from COVID-19.

The rearrangement joins TRBV29-1 to TRBJ2-3; maybe TRBD2 (5 bases). The ends were cut back, 7 bases at V and 3 bases at J, with 14 bases in the middle. Looked up from germline, CDR1 is SQVTM and CDR2 is ANQGSEA. This CDR3 has 13 residues. The chain's CDR3 is CSAGAETTDTQYF. DNA for the CDR3: TGCAGCGCCGGAGCGGAGACTACAGATACGCAGTATTTT.

The V call is TRBV7-2, the J call TRBJ1-5; the D gene is possibly TRBD1 (5 bases). The CDR3 spans 15 residues. V dropped 5 bases and J dropped 3 bases, with 14 bases sitting between them. Germline V gene lookup returns CDR1 SGHTA and CDR2 FQGNSA. CDR3 region: CASSPMEGANQPQHF. The CDR3, as DNA: TGTGCCAGCAGCCCCATGGAAGGGGCCAATCAGCCCCAGCATTTT.

The CDR3 region has the DNA TGTGCCAGCAGTTTAAACAAGGACAGGGAATCCTACTTC. Translated, it gives CASSLNKDRESYF. The chain joins TRBV12-3 or TRBV12-4 to TRBJ2-7; 8 nucleotides match TRBD1. Trimming cost V 2 bases and J 13 bases; bases outside gene matches: 10. The length of the CDR3 is 13 residues.

The chain is built from TRBV6-5 and TRBJ2-7, with TRBD2 as a possible D gene (6 bases). This CDR3 spans 13 amino acids. With 7 bases removed from V and 4 bases from J, the gap between germline ends came to 14 bases. Germline values: CDR1 MNHEY, CDR2 SVGAGI. The CDR3 sequence: CASTPPAGYEQYF. The CDR3 DNA sequence: TGTGCCAGCACCCCCCCGGCGGGGTACGAGCAGTACTTC.

CDR3 protein: CASSSGIPEAFF. In nucleotides, the CDR3 is TGTGCCAGCAGCTCCGGGATCCCCGAAGCTTTCTTT. V is TRBV28 and J is TRBJ1-1; no reliable D call. The CDR3 sequence is 12 residues long. Germline CDR1 reads MDHEN; CDR2 reads SYDVKM. Trimming cost V 6 bases and J 8 bases, with 13 bases left between them.

The chain carries TRBV18 and TRBJ1-2, with a weak D call TRBD1 (5 bases). The CDR3 has 14 amino acids. The ends were cut back, 3 bases at V and 3 bases at J, with 11 bases in the middle. Germline CDR1 and CDR2: KGHSH and LQKENI. CDR3 amino acids: CASSPSRDYYGYTF. Here the CDR3 DNA reads TGTGCCAGCTCACCTTCCAGGGACTACTATGGCTACACCTTC.

This sequence joins TRBV10-3 and TRBJ2-5; no firm D call. The germline V gene encodes CDR1 ENHRY and CDR2 SYGVKD. The V gene lost 2 bases and the J gene lost 5 bases, with 6 bases spanning the gap. The CDR3 totals 12 residues. This CDR3 reads CAISEGWETQYF. The CDR3 DNA reads TGTGCCATCAGTGAGGGCTGGGAGACCCAGTACTTC.

The chain joins TRBV7-2 to TRBJ2-7; 7 bases fit TRBD1. From germline, CDR1 is SGHTA and CDR2 FQGNSA. The CDR3 loop spans 14 amino acids. The V and J ends lost 6 bases and 5 bases, in that order; junction bases with no gene match: 10. CDR3 sequence: CASSSPGQSNEQYF. The CDR3 nucleotides read TGTGCCAGCAGTAGTCCGGGACAGTCCAACGAGCAGTACTTC.

The chain is built from TRBV28 and TRBJ2-3, with 9 bases that match TRBD2. Germline CDR1 MDHEN, CDR2 SYDVKM. The length of the CDR3 is 15 residues. V was clipped by 4 bases and J by 6 bases; unmatched bases: 8. The CDR3 nucleotides are TGTGCCAGCAGTTCACCCCGGAGCGGGAGGGATACGCAGTATTTT. Amino acids: CASSSPRSGRDTQYF.

The V and J genes are TRBV25-1 and TRBJ1-6; TRBD1 agrees at 10 bases. The CDR3 runs to 15 residues. Trimming cost V 1 base and J 12 bases; bases outside gene matches: 6. CDR1 MGHDK and CDR2 SYGVNS come from the germline V gene. This CDR3 reads CASSELGTGDGPLHF. CDR3 coding DNA: TGTGCCAGCAGTGAATTGGGGACAGGGGATGGACCCCTCCACTTT.

J is TRBJ2-2 and V is TRBV4-2; TRBD2 aligns across 8 bases. The CDR3 has 17 residues. The V and J ends lost 0 bases and 0 bases, in that order; junction bases with no gene match: 3. Germline CDR1 and CDR2: LGHNA and YNFKEQ. CDR3 in DNA: TGTGCCAGCAGCCAAGATGAACTAGCGGCGAACACCGGGGAGCTGTTTTTT. Translated, it gives CASSQDELAANTGELFF.

The chain combines TRBV28 with TRBJ1-6, with 7 bases identical to TRBD1. Germline trimming cut 7 bases from V and 7 bases from J; bases unmatched to any gene: 7. This CDR3 has 14 residues. The germline V gene encodes CDR1 MDHEN and CDR2 SYDVKM. The CDR3 DNA sequence: TGTGCCAGCATCATGACAGGGAGAAATTCACCCCTCCACTTT. This codes for CASIMTGRNSPLHF.

This chain joins TRBV6-5 and TRBJ1-3; 7 nucleotides line up with TRBD1. Germline trimming cut 8 bases from V and 1 base from J; bases unmatched to any gene: 2. The CDR3 loop spans 13 amino acids. CDR1 is MNHEY, CDR2 SVGAGI, per germline. CDR3 amino acids: CASGQVSGNTIYF. The CDR3 coding sequence is TGTGCCAGCGGACAGGTTTCTGGAAACACCATATATTTT.

The J gene is TRBJ1-4, the V gene TRBV6-5; no firm D call. CDR1 and CDR2 from the germline V gene are MNHEY and SVGAGI. Trimming cost V 6 bases and J 8 bases, with 19 bases left between them. This CDR3 is 15 amino acids long. DNA of the CDR3: TGTGCCAGCAGCAGAGAATATGGACCGGGGGAAAAACTGTTTTTT. Its translation is CASSREYGPGEKLFF.

The chain recombines TRBV5-6 with TRBJ2-7, with D hard to call. V was trimmed by 4 bases and J by 3 bases, leaving 11 bases between them. This CDR3 has 13 residues. The germline CDR1 and CDR2 sequences are SGHDT and YYEEEE. The CDR3 nucleotides are TGTGCCAGCAGCCCCCGAAGCTACTACGAGCAGTACTTC. Protein: CASSPRSYYEQYF.

The chain joins TRBV28 to TRBJ1-1; D possibly corresponds to TRBD1 (5 bases). V lost 3 bases and J 1 base, leaving 9 bases between the germline ends. From germline, CDR1 is MDHEN and CDR2 SYDVKM. CDR3 length: 14 amino acids. The CDR3 coding sequence is TGTGCCAGCAGTTTCCGGACACCGAACACTGAAGCTTTCTTT. Protein product: CASSFRTPNTEAFF.

This clone was recorded a few times. The gene calls are TRBV6-2 or TRBV6-3 and TRBJ2-5; TRBD2 agrees at 9 bases. V trimming: 5 bases; J trimming: 0 bases; junction bases outside the gene matches: 7. Looked up from germline, CDR1 is MNHEY and CDR2 is SVGEGT. This CDR3 region has 16 residues. The DNA for the CDR3 is TGTGCCAGCAGTCGACTAGCGGAGGTATACCAAGAGACCCAGTACTTC. Translated: CASSRLAEVYQETQYF.

V and J are TRBV5-1 and TRBJ1-5; D may be TRBD1 (6 bases). This CDR3 region has 14 residues. Germline V gene sequence: CDR1 SGHRS, CDR2 YFSETQ. Trimming removed 1 base from V and 5 bases from J, with 10 bases in between. CDR3 region: CASSLTAGDQPQHF. In DNA, the CDR3 is TGCGCCAGCAGCTTGACGGCAGGGGATCAGCCCCAGCATTTT.

The chain employs TRBV5-4 and TRBJ2-2, with 8 bases identical to TRBD1. V gave up 2 bases and J gave up 3 bases; unmatched junction bases: 3. CDR3 length: 15 amino acids. CDR1 SGHNT and CDR2 YYREEE come from the germline V gene (reference sequence). In DNA, the CDR3 is TGTGCCAGCAGCTTCGGACAGGGCTACACCGGGGAGCTGTTTTTT. Protein: CASSFGQGYTGELFF.

V gene TRBV6-6 combines with J gene TRBJ1-2; maybe TRBD1 (5 bases). V lost 0 bases and J 6 bases, leaving 14 bases between the germline ends. Per germline, CDR1 MNHNY and CDR2 SVGAGI (reference sequence). The CDR3 is 15 amino acids. The CDR3 DNA sequence: TGTGCCAGCAGTTACTCAGGGGAAAGTCCTAATGGCTACACCTTC. Amino acid sequence: CASSYSGESPNGYTF.

This chain joins TRBV5-1 and TRBJ2-1; 12 nucleotides align to TRBD2. This CDR3 region has 20 residues. V lost 0 bases and J lost 8; bases outside the gene matches: 18. The germline V gene has CDR1 SGHRS and CDR2 YFSETQ. The CDR3 is CASSLASISVLLAGGDEQFF. As DNA, the CDR3 is TGCGCCAGCAGCTTGGCCTCGATTTCGGTCCTTCTAGCGGGAGGGGATGAGCAGTTCTTC.

V usage is TRBV2 and J usage is TRBJ2-5; 11 bases are shared with TRBD1. CDR1 and CDR2 from the germline V gene are SNHLY and FYNNEI. Trimming cost V 6 bases and J 1 base; bases outside gene matches: 13. CDR3 length: 18 amino acids. CDR3 region: CASRTRDRGVRSQETQYF. The DNA of the CDR3 is TGTGCCAGCAGAACCCGGGACAGGGGGGTCAGGAGCCAAGAGACCCAGTACTTC.

This clone was found once. The sample contains more than one DNA sequence encoding this CDR3. V gene TRBV7-3 combines with J gene TRBJ2-2, with D perhaps matching TRBD2 (5 bases). The CDR3 is made up of 15 amino acids. Germline CDR1 and CDR2: SGHTA and FQGTGA. Trimming shortened V by 1 base and J by 1 base, and 7 bases separated the two germline ends. CDR3 sequence (DNA): TGTGCCAGCAGCTTAAATCGGGGGAACACCGGGGAGCTGTTTTTT. Its protein is CASSLNRGNTGELFF. Combining the CDR3 with reference TRBV7-3 and TRBJ2-2 gives the whole variable domain GAGVSQTPSNKVTEKGKYVELRCDPISGHTALYWYRQSLGQGPEFLIYFQGTGAADDSGLPNDRFFAVRPEGSVSTLKIQRTERGDSAVYLCASSLNRGNTGELFFGEGSRLTVL.

This clone was seen once. The rearrangement links TRBV19 to TRBJ1-1; 7 nucleotides line up with TRBD1. With V trimmed by 5 bases and J by 1 base, 7 bases remained unmatched. The germline V gene has CDR1 LNHDA and CDR2 SQIVND (reference sequence). The CDR3 length is 15 residues. DNA of the CDR3: TGTGCCAGTAGTTCCTACAGGGGTGGGAACACTGAAGCTTTCTTT. The encoded protein is CASSSYRGGNTEAFF.

This rearrangement joins TRBV3-1 (or the pseudogene TRBV3-2) to TRBJ2-3; 7 bases are a match to TRBD2. Germline assignment: CDR1 LGHDT and CDR2 YNNKEL (reference sequence). This CDR3 comprises 15 residues. The trim removed 4 bases at V and 5 bases at J, leaving 9 bases unmatched. The CDR3 DNA is TGTGCCAGCAGCCGTGGGTGGGGCGGGAGAGATACGCAGTATTTT. Its translation: CASSRGWGGRDTQYF.

This chain uses TRBV7-3 with TRBJ2-2; TRBD2 matches at 13 bases. The CDR3 extends over 17 amino acids. The germline gives CDR1 SGHTA, CDR2 FQGTGA. The V and J ends lost 5 bases and 3 bases, in that order; junction bases with no gene match: 6. The CDR3: CASSDPGLAGYTGELFF. The CDR3 nucleotides read TGTGCCAGCAGCGATCCGGGACTAGCGGGGTACACCGGGGAGCTGTTTTTT.

V gene TRBV6-2 or TRBV6-3 combines with J gene TRBJ2-3; D gene unclear. The CDR3 is 12 residues long. Trimming removed 5 bases at V and 5 bases at J, with 8 bases between. Germline loops: CDR1 MNHEY, CDR2 SVGEGT. The CDR3 DNA is TGTGCCAGCAGTAACACCGTAGATACGCAGTATTTT. It translates to CASSNTVDTQYF.

The chain recombines TRBV10-1 with TRBJ1-2, with a possible D match to TRBD1 (5 bases). V shed 8 bases and J shed 4 bases, with 23 bases lying between them. CDR1 is WNHNN and CDR2 is SYGVQD in the germline V gene (reference sequence). The CDR3 is 16 amino acids. This CDR3 is CASEFTQPVGLYGYTF. The CDR3 DNA reads TGCGCCAGCGAGTTCACACAGCCCGTGGGGCTCTATGGCTACACCTTC.

V usage is TRBV27 and J usage is TRBJ1-2; TRBD1 is a possible D gene (5 bases). This CDR3 is built from 17 residues. The V gene's germline CDR1 is MNHEY and CDR2 SMNVEV (reference sequence). With 3 bases removed from V and 6 bases from J, the gap between germline ends came to 23 bases. The CDR3 sequence: CASSFLGGRPGRDGYTF. The CDR3 DNA reads as TGTGCCAGCAGTTTTTTGGGGGGTAGGCCCGGACGGGATGGCTACACCTTC.

The J gene is TRBJ2-5, the V gene TRBV28; no clear D. V was clipped by 6 bases and J by 4 bases, with 15 bases between them. Germline V CDR1 and CDR2: MDHEN, SYDVKM. The CDR3 is made up of 14 amino acids. The CDR3 protein is CASRSRSTGETQYF. DNA of the CDR3: TGTGCCAGCAGGTCCCGATCGACGGGAGAGACCCAGTACTTC.